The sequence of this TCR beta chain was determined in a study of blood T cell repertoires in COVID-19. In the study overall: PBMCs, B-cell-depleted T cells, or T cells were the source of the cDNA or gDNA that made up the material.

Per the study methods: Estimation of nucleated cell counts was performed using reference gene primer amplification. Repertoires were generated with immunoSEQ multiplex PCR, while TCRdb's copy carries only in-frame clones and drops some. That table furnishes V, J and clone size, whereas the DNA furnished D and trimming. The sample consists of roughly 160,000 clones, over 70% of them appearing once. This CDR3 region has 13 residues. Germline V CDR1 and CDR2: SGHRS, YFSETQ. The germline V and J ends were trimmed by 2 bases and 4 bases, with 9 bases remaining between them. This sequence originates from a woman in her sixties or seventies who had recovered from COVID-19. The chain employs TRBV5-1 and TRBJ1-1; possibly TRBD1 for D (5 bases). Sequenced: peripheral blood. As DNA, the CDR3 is TGCGCCAGCAGCTTCCCCGGGGGCACTGAAGCTTTCTTT. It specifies CASSFPGGTEAFF.